This TCR beta chain is from a study of blood T cell repertoires in COVID-19. Study-level information: Some COVID-19 samples were acute and others convalescent; all came from the United States, Italy and Spain. From T cells, B-cell-depleted T cells, or PBMCs came the material, which was cDNA or gDNA.

Deletions cut 4 bases from V and 6 bases from J, with 10 bases between. Germline CDR1 SGDLS, CDR2 YYNGEE. CDR3 length: 12 residues. As handled by the study authors: Amplification with reference gene primers provided the estimates of nucleated cell counts. Clones were sequenced by immunoSEQ multiplex PCR, and TCRdb holds only the in-frame ones, with some missing. V and J calls and clone size follow that table, whereas D and trimming were derived from the DNA. The sample includes about 190,000 clones, more than 75% seen only once; the top ten take about 15%. This rearrangement joins TRBV9 to TRBJ1-2; tentative D call: TRBD1 (6 bases). The sequence was collected from a woman between 50 and 59 years old with acute COVID-19. The sample was PBMCs or T cells enriched from blood (not recorded which). Here the CDR3 reads CASSHTGNGYTF. CDR3 nucleotides: TGTGCCAGCAGCCACACAGGGAATGGCTACACCTTC.